This T cell receptor (beta chain) was retrieved from a study of CD39 and CD103 CD8 tumor-infiltrating T cells (dated by TCRdb to 2016 to 2019). Background for the entire study: Repertoire comparisons were shown for an HPV-positive HNSCC, an HPV-negative HNSCC, an ovarian cancer and a melanoma patient. TCRbeta CDR3 deep sequencing compared repertoires of CD8 TIL subsets defined by CD103 and CD39 with peripheral memory CD8 T cells.

At the time of sample collection the patients were not on therapy, although prior treatments varied from chemotherapy, radiotherapy, surgery and immunotherapy to no treatment. After thawing, cells were enriched for T lymphocytes using a negative-selection kit, and EpCAM beads were added for tumor-infiltrating lymphocytes. CD8+CD4-CD45RA- cells were sorted as memory CD8 T cells irrespective of CCR7 expression. Before analysis, peripheral blood mononuclear cells were separated on a Ficoll-Paque PLUS gradient and then cryopreserved. Populations were sorted to 98% to 99% purity on a FACSAria II, and cell pellets were frozen for TCR sequencing without culture. V is reduced by 4 bases and J by 0 bases, leaving a spacing of 17 bases between them. Based on the germline V gene (reference sequence), the CDR1 and CDR2 sequences are SGHKS and YYEKEE. The CDR3 covers 17 residues, taking in both the cysteine and the phenylalanine. The CDR3 DNA has 51 bases and is translated from base 1.

General findings and caveats noted by the study authors: DP CD8 TILs appeared to be more oligoclonal than DN and SP CD8 TILs and blood memory CD8 T cells, with 56-86% covered by the top 30 clonotypes. Clonotypes from DP TILs were seldom detected in blood or uninvolved lymph node, while clonotypes from DN TILs overlapped to a large extent with peripheral memory CD8 repertoires.

As regards this clone: Its antigen is unknown. Per-nucleotide qualities are absent, and no much larger clonotype sits a single base away.

From roughly 10,000 to 100,000 sorted cells per subset, genomic DNA was extracted using the DNeasy Blood and Tissue Kit. The immunoSEQ service sequenced and mapped the TCRbeta V-J or V-D-J regions, with each sample reaching coverage above 9x. The study's own analysis went as follows. The analysis included only productive rearrangements exported from the immunoSEQ Analyzer platform, and clonality was assessed using the 500 most abundant clones. Repertoire overlap between populations was quantified with the Morisita-Horn similarity index and the Jaccard index. In about 6 cancer patients, Morisita-Horn similarity was measured between the TCR repertoires of CD8 T-cell subsets. TCRdb stores this immuneACCESS table with in-frame sequences only. Part of the clones is absent; in the studies checked, under half of the shortfall reflects unresolved V genes, and no reason is known for the rest. The V and J calls and clone size were taken over from that table, and D and trimming were inferred from the DNA. This sample is represented by thousands of clones; around 66% of them were singletons. The ten most abundant clones make up 58% of the sample.

The sequence was collected from a human donor with head and neck squamous cell carcinoma. The chain is made from TRBV5-5 and TRBJ1-3; the D gene assignment is ambiguous. The sequencing input was CD8+ T cells sorted from blood. The cell subset or site label on this specimen signifies: total memory CD8 T cells (CD45RA-CCR7+/-) from blood or uninvolved lymph node. The nucleotide sequence reads TGTGCCAGCAGCCCTCCTTGGGTCAGACCCTCTGGAAACACCATATATTTT. It translates as CASSPPWVRPSGNTIYF.